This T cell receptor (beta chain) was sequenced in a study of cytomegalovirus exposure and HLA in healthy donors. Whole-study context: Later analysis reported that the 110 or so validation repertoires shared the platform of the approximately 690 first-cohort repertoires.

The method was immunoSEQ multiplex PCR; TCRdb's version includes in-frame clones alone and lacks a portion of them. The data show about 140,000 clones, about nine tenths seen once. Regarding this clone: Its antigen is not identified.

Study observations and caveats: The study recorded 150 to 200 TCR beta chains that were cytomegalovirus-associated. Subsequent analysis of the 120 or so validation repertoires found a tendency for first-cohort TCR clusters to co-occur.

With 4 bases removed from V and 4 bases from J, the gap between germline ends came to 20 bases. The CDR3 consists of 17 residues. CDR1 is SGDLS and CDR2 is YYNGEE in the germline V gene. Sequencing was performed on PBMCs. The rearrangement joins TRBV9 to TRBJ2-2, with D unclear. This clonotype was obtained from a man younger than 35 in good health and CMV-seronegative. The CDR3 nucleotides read TGTGCCAGCAGCCCCCATTCCGGCAGGCGTACCACCGGGGAGCTGTTTTTT. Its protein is CASSPHSGRRTTGELFF. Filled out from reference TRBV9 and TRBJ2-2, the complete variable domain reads DSGVTQTPKHLITATGQRVTLRCSPRSGDLSVYWYQQSLDQGLQFLIQYYNGEERAKGNILERFSAQQFPDLHSELNLSSLELGDSALYFCASSPHSGRRTTGELFFGEGSRLTVL.